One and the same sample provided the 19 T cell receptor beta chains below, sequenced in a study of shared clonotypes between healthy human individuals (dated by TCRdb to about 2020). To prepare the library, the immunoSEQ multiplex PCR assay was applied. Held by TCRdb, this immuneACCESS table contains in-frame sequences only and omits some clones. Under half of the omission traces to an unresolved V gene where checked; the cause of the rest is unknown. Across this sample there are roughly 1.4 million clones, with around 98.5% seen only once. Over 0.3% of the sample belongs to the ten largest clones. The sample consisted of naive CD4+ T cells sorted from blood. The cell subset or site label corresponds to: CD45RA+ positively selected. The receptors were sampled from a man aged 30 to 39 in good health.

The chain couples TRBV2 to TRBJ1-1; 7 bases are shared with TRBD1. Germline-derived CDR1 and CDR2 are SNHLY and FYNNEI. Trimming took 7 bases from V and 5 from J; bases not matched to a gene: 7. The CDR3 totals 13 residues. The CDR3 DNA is TGTGCCAGCAAGGCACAGGGGACTACTGAAGCTTTCTTT. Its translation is CASKAQGTTEAFF.

The CDR3 reads CASSLFDRTDTQYF. The CDR3 DNA sequence: TGTGCCAGCAGCTTATTCGACAGAACAGATACGCAGTATTTT. V usage is TRBV7-9 and J usage is TRBJ2-3; D perhaps matches TRBD1 (5 bases). The CDR3 length is 14 residues. Germline V lookup: CDR1 SEHNR, CDR2 FQNEAQ (reference sequence). Deletions cut 2 bases from V and 3 bases from J, with 9 bases between.

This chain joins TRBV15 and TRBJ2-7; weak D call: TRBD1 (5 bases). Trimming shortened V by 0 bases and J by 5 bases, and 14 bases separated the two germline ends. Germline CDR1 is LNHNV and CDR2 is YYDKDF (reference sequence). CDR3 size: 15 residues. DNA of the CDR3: TGTGCCACCAGCAGAGATCGTTCCCGCAGGGACGAGCAGTACTTC. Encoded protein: CATSRDRSRRDEQYF.

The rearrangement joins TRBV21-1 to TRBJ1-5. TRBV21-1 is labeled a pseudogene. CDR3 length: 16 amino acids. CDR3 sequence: CASSKGCGYRNQPQHF. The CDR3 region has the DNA TGTGCCAGCAGCAAAGGTTGCGGGTATCGTAATCAGCCCCAGCATTTT.

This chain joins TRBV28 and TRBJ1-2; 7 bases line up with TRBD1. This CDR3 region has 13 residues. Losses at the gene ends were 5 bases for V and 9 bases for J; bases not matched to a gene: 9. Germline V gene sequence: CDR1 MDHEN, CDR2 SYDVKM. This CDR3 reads CASSPDRARRYTF. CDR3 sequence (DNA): TGTGCCAGCAGTCCTGACAGGGCTCGGCGCTACACCTTC.

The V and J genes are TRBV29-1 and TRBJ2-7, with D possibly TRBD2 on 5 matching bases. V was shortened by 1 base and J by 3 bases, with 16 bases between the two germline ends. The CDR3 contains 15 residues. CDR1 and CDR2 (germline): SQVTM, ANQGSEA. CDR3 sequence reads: CSVEVERVRNYEQYF. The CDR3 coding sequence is TGCAGCGTTGAAGTAGAGAGGGTTCGGAACTACGAGCAGTACTTC.

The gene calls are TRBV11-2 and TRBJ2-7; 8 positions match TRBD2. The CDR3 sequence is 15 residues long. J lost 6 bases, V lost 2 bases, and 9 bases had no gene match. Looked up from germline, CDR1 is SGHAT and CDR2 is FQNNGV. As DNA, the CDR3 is TGTGCCAGCAGCTTATCGAGGAGCGGGAGTTCCGAGCAGTACTTC. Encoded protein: CASSLSRSGSSEQYF.

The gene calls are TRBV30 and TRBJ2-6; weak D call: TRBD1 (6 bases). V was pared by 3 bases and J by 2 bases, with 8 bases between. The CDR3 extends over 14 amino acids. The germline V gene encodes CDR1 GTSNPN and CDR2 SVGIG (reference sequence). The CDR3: CAWRQGAGANVLTF. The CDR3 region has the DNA TGTGCCTGGAGACAGGGTGCTGGGGCCAACGTCCTGACTTTC.

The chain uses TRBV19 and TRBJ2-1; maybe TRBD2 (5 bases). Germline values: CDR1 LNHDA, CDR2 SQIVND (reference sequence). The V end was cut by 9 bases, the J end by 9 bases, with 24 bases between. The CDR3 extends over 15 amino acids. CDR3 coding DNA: TGTGCCAGCCGGATGGGGAAGCGGTTCCCGACTGAGCAGTTCTTC. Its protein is CASRMGKRFPTEQFF.

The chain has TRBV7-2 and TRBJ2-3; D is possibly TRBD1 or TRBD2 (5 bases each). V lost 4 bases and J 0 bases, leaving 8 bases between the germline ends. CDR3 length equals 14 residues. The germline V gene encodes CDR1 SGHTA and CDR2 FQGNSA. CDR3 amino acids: CASSSWGSTDTQYF. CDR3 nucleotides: TGTGCCAGCAGCTCCTGGGGGAGCACAGATACGCAGTATTTT.

The CDR3 region has the DNA TGTGCCAGCAGGGAGGGACAGGGAAGCAGCCCTATTGGCTACACCTTC. The encoded protein is CASREGQGSSPIGYTF. The chain employs TRBV2 and TRBJ1-2; TRBD1 aligns across 9 bases. The CDR3 is made up of 16 amino acids. The germline gives CDR1 SNHLY, CDR2 FYNNEI. After removal of 6 bases from V and 7 bases from J, the junction contained 15 bases not matched to a gene. The full variable domain, its missing parts supplied by reference TRBV2 and TRBJ1-2, is EPEVTQTPSHQVTQMGQEVILRCVPISNHLYFYWYRQILGQKVEFLVSFYNNEISEKSEIFDDQFSVERPDGSNFTLKIRSTKLEDSAMYFCASREGQGSSPIGYTFGSGTRLTVV.

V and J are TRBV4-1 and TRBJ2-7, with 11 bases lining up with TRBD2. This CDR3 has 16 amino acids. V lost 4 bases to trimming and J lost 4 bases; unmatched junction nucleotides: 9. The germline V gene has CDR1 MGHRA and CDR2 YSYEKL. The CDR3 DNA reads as TGCGCCAGCAGCCGAGGTTTTAGCGGGAGGGTTTACGAGCAGTACTTC. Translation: CASSRGFSGRVYEQYF.

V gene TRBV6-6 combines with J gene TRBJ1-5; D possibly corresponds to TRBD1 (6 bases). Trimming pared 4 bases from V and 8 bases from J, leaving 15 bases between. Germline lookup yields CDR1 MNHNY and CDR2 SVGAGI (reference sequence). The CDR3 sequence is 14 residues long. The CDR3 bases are TGTGCCAGCAGTTCCACAGGGAGCTTTGAGCCCCAGCATTTT. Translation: CASSSTGSFEPQHF.

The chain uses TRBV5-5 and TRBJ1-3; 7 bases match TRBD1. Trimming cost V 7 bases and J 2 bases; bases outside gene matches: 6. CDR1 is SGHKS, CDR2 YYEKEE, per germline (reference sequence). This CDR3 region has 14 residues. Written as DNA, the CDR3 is TGTGCCAGCCAACCGACAGGGCCTGGAAACACCATATATTTT. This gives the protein CASQPTGPGNTIYF.

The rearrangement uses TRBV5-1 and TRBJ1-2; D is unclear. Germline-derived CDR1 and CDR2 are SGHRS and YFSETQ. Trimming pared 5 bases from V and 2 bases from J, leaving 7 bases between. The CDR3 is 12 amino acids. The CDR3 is CASRGENYGYTF. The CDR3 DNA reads TGCGCCAGCAGGGGAGAGAACTATGGCTACACCTTC.

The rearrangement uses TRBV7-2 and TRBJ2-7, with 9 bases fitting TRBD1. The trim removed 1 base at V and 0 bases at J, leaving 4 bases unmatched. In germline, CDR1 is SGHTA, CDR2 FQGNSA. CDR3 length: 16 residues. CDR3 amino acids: CASSLGVGQGSYEQYF. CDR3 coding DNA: TGTGCCAGCAGCTTAGGAGTGGGACAGGGCTCCTACGAGCAGTACTTC.

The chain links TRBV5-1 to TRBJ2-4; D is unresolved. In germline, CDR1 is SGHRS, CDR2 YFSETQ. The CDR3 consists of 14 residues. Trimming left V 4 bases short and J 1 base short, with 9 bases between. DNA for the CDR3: TGCGCCAGCAGCCGGAGCCGTGCCAAAAACATTCAGTACTTC. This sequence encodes CASSRSRAKNIQYF.

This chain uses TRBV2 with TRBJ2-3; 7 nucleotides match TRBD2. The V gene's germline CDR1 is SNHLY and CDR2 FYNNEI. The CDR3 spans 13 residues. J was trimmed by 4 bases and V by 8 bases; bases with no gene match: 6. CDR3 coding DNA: TGTGCCAGCCGGCGGGAGACCCCAGATACGCAGTATTTT. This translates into CASRRETPDTQYF. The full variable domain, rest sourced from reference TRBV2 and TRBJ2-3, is EPEVTQTPSHQVTQMGQEVILRCVPISNHLYFYWYRQILGQKVEFLVSFYNNEISEKSEIFDDQFSVERPDGSNFTLKIRSTKLEDSAMYFCASRRETPDTQYFGPGTRLTVL.

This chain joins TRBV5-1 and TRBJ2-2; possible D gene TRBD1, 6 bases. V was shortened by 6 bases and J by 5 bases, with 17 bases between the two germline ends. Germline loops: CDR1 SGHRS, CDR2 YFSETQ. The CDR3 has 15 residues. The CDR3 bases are TGCGCCAGCACCCGGACAGAGGGAAGGACCGGGGAGCTGTTTTTT. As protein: CASTRTEGRTGELFF.